The clone carrying this TCR beta chain was recorded only once. Its antigen is unknown. The CDR3 runs 16 residues. The data were obtained in a study of T cell responses to AZD1222 COVID-19 vaccine. Produced via immunoSEQ multiplex PCR; TCRdb's table is partial and in-frame only. Altogether approximately 120,000 clones are present, around 85% being singletons, with the ten largest covering roughly 4%. Study-wide results and caveats: The study reported that nearly half of spike-specific TCRs target unmutated variant regions.

V is TRBV21-1 and J is TRBJ2-7; the D segment call TRBD1 is taken from the table without a DNA check. TRBV21-1 is given as a pseudogene. Material: peripheral blood, obtained 28 days after the second AZD1222 dose. The TCR sequence derives from an adult who received the AZD1222 COVID-19 vaccine. CDR3 nucleotides: TGTGCCAGCGACCAAGACGGCAGTCCAGGGCCCTACGAGCAGTACTTC. Protein sequence: CASDQDGSPGPYEQYF.